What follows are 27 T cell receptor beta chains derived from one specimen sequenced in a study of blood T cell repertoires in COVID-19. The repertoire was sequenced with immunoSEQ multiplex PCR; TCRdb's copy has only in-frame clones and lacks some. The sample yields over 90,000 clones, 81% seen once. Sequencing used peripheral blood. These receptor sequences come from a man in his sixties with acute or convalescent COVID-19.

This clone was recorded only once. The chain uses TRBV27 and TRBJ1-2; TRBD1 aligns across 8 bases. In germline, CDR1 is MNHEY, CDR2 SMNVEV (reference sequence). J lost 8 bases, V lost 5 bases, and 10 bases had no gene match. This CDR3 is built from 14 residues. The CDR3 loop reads CASSKTGGGLGYTF. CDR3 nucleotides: TGTGCCAGCAGTAAAACAGGGGGGGGGCTCGGCTACACCTTC.

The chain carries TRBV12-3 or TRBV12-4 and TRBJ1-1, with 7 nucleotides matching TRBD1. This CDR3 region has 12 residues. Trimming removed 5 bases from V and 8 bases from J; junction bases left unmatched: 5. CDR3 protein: CASSLGTEEAFF. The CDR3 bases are TGTGCCAGCAGTCTGGGGACAGAAGAAGCTTTCTTT.

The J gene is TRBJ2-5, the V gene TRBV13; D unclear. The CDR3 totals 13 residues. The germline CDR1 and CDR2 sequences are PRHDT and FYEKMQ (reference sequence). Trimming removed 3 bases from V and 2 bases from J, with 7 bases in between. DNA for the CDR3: TGTGCCAGCAGCTTTTCCGGTCAAGAGACCCAGTACTTC. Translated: CASSFSGQETQYF.

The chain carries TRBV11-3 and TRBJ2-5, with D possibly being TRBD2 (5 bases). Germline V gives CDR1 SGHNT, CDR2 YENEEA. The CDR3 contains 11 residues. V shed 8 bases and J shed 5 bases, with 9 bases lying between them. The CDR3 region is CASGSGETQYF. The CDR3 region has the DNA TGTGCCAGCGGCTCGGGGGAGACCCAGTACTTC. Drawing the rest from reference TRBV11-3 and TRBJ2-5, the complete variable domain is EAGVVQSPRYKIIEKKQPVAFWCNPISGHNTLYWYLQNLGQGPELLIRYENEEAVDDSQLPKDRFSAERLKGVDSTLKIQPAELGDSAVYLCASGSGETQYFGPGTRLLVL.

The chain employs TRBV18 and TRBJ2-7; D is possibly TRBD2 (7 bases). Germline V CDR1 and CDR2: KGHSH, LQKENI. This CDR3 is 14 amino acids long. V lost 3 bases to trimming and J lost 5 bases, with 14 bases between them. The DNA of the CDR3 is TGTGCCAGCTCACCTTTCGGGGGGCGCGACGAGCAGTACTTC. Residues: CASSPFGGRDEQYF.

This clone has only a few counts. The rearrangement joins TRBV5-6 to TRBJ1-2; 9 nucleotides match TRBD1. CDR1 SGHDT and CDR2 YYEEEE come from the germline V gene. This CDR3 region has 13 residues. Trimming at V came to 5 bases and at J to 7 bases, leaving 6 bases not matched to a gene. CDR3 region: CASRQQGAGGYTF. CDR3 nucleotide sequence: TGTGCCAGCAGACAACAGGGGGCTGGTGGCTACACCTTC.

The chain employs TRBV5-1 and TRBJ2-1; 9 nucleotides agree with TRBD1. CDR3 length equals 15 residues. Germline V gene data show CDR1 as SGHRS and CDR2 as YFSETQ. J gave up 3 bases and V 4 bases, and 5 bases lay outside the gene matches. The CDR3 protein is CASSGGQGLYNEQFF. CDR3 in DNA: TGCGCCAGCAGCGGGGGACAGGGTCTCTACAATGAGCAGTTCTTC.

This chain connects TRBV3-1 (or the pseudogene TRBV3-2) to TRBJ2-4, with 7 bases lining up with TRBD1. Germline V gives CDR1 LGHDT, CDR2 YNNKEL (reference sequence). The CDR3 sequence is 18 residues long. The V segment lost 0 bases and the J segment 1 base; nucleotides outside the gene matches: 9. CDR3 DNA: TGTGCCAGCAGCCAAGATCGCCAGGGGGTCGGGGCCAAAAACATTCAGTACTTC. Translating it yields CASSQDRQGVGAKNIQYF.

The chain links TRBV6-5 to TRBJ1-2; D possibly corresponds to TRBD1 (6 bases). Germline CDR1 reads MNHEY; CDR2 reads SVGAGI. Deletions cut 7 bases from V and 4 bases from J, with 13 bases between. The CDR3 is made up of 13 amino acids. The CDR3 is CASTAGVPYGYTF. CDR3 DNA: TGTGCCAGCACCGCAGGGGTCCCCTATGGCTACACCTTC.

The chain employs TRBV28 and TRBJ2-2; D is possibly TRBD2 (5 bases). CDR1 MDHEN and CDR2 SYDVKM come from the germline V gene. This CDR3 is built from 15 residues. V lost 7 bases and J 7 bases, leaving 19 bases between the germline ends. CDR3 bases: TGTGCCAGCACCCCGGGATTCCGGGTGGTCGGGGAGCTGTTTTTT. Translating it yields CASTPGFRVVGELFF.

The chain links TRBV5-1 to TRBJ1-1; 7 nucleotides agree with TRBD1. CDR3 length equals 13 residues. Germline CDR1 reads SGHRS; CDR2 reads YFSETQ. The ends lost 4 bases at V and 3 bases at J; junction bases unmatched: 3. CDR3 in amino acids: CASSQTGYTEAFF. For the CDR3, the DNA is TGCGCCAGCAGCCAGACAGGGTACACTGAAGCTTTCTTT.

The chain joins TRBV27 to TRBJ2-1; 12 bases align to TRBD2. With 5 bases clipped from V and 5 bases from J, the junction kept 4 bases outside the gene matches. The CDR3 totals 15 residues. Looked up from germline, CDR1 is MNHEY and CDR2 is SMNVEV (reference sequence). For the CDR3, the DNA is TGTGCCAGCAGTGCCTGGACTAGCGGGAACAATGAGCAGTTCTTC. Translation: CASSAWTSGNNEQFF.

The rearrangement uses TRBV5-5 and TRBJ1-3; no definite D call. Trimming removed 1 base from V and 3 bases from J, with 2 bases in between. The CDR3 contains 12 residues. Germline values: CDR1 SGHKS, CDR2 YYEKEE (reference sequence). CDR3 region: CASSLYGNTIYF. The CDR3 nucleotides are TGTGCCAGCAGCTTGTATGGAAACACCATATATTTT. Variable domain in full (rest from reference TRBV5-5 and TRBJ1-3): DAGVTQSPTHLIKTRGQQVTLRCSPISGHKSVSWYQQVLGQGPQFIFQYYEKEERGRGNFPDRFSARQFPNYSSELNVNALLLGDSALYLCASSLYGNTIYFGEGSWLTVV.

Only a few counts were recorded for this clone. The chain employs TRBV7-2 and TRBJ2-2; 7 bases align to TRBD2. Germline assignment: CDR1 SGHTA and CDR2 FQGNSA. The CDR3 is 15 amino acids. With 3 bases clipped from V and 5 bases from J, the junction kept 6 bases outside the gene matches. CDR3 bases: TGTGCCAGCAGCTTGCGAGCGGGGAAGACCGGGGAGCTGTTTTTT. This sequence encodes CASSLRAGKTGELFF.

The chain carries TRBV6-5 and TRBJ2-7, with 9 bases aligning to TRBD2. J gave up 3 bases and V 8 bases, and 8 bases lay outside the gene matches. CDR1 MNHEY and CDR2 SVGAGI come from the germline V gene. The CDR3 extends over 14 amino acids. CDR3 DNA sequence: TGTGCCAGCGGACGGGGACTAGCAGACTACGAGCAGTACTTC. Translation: CASGRGLADYEQYF.

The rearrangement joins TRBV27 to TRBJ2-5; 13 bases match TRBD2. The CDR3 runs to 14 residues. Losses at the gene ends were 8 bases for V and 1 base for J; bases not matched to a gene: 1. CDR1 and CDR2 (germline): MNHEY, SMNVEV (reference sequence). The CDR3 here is CASRTSGSQETQYF. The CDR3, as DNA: TGTGCCAGCCGGACTAGCGGGAGCCAAGAGACCCAGTACTTC.

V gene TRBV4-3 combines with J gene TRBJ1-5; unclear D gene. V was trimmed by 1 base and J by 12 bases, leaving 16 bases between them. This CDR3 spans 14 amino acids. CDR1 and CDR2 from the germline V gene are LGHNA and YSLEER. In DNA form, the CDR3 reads TGCGCCAGCAGCCAAGCCCGGGATCAATCGTTCCAGCATTTT. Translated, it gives CASSQARDQSFQHF.

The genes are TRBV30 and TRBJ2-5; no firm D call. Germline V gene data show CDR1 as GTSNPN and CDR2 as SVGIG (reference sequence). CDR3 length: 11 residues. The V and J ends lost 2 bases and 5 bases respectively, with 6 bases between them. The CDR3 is CAWSLGETQYF. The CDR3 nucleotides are TGTGCCTGGAGTCTCGGGGAGACCCAGTACTTC.

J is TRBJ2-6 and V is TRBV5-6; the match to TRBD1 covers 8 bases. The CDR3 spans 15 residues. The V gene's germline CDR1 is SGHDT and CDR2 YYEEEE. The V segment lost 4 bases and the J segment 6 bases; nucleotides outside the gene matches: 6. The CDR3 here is CASSVTGAEANVLTF. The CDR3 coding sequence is TGTGCCAGCAGCGTGACAGGGGCCGAGGCCAACGTCCTGACTTTC.

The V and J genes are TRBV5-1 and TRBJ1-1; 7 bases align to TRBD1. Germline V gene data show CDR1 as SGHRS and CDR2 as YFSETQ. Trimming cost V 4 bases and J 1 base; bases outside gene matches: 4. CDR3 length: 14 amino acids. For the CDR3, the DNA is TGCGCCAGCAGCGGCGGGACAGCGAACACTGAAGCTTTCTTT. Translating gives CASSGGTANTEAFF.

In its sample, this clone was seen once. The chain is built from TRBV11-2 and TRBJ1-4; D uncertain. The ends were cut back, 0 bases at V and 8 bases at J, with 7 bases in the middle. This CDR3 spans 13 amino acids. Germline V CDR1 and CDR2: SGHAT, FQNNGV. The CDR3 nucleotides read TGTGCCAGCAGCTTAGATGGCAGAGAAAAACTGTTTTTT. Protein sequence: CASSLDGREKLFF.

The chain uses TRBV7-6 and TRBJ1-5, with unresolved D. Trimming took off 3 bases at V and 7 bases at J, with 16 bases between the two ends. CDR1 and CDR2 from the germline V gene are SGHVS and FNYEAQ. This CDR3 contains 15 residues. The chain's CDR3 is CASSLAPSLAQPQHF. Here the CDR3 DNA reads TGTGCCAGCAGCTTGGCGCCGAGCTTAGCCCAGCCCCAGCATTTT.

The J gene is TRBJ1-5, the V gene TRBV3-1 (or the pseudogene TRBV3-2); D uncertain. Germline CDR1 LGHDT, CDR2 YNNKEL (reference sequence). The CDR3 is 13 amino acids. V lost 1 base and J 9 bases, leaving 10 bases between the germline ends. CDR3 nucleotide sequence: TGTGCCAGCAGCCAAGGAGGAGCGGGGCCCCAGCATTTT. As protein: CASSQGGAGPQHF.

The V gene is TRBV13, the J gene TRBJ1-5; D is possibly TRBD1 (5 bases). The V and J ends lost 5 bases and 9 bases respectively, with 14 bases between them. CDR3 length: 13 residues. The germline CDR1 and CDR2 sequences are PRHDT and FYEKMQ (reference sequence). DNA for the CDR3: TGTGCCAGCAGCGGGGGGGTAGGGTCGCCCCAGCATTTT. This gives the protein CASSGGVGSPQHF. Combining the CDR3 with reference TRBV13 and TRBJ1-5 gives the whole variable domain AAGVIQSPRHLIKEKRETATLKCYPIPRHDTVYWYQQGPGQDPQFLISFYEKMQSDKGSIPDRFSAQQFSDYHSELNMSSLELGDSALYFCASSGGVGSPQHFGDGTRLSIL.

CDR3 loop: CASSPGQSLFRNTIYF. CDR3 coding DNA: TGTGCCAGCAGCCCAGGACAGTCCCTTTTCCGAAACACCATATATTTT. J is TRBJ1-3 and V is TRBV11-3; D is possibly TRBD1 (6 bases). The CDR3 has 16 amino acids. Trimming shortened V by 5 bases and J by 5 bases, and 19 bases separated the two germline ends. Germline-derived CDR1 and CDR2 are SGHNT and YENEEA.

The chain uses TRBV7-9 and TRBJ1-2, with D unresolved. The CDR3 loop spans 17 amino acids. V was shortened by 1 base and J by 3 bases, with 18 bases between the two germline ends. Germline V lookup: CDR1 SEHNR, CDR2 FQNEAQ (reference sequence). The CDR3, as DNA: TGTGCCAGCAGCTTAGGGGCGCTTTCGAGGGCACACTATGGCTACACCTTC. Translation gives CASSLGALSRAHYGYTF. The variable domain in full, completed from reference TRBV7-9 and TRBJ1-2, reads DTGVSQNPRHKITKRGQNVTFRCDPISEHNRLYWYRQTLGQGPEFLTYFQNEAQLEKSRLLSDRFSAERPKGSFSTLEIQRTEQGDSAMYLCASSLGALSRAHYGYTFGSGTRLTVV.

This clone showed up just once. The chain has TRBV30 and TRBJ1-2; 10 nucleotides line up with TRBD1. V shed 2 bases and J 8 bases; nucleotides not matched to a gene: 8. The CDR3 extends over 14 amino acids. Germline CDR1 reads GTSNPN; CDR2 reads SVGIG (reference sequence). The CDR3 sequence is CAWSSRDRGLGYTF. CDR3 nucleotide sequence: TGTGCCTGGAGTTCCCGGGACAGGGGCTTAGGCTACACCTTC.